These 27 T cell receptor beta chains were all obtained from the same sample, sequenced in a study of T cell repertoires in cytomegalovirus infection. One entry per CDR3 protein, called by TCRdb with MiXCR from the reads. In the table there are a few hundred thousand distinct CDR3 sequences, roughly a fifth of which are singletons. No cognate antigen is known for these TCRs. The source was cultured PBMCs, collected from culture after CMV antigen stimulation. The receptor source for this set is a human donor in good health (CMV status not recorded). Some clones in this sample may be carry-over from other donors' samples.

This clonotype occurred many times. The CDR3 region has the DNA TGTGCCAGCAGCTTAGCCGGCCGGAACACTGAAGCTTTCTTT. It specifies CASSLAGRNTEAFF. The V call is TRBV7-2, the J call TRBJ1-1, with D unresolved. CDR3 length equals 14 residues. The V gene lost 0 bases and the J gene lost 1 base, with 6 bases spanning the gap. Germline V gene sequence: CDR1 SGHTA, CDR2 FQGNSA.

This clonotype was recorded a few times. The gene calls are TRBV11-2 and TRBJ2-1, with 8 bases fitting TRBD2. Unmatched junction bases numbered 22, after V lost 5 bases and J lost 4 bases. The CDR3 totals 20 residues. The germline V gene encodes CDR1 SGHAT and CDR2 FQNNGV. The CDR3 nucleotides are TGTGCCAGCAGCCGAGCGGGAGAGGGAGGATGGAGAGGGGGATACAATGAGCAGTTCTTC. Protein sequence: CASSRAGEGGWRGGYNEQFF.

CDR3 region: CASSPGRIGEYGYTF. Here the CDR3 DNA reads TGTGCCAGCAGCCCAGGACGGATCGGGGAATATGGCTACACCTTC. V usage is TRBV28 and J usage is TRBJ1-2; D not resolved. Germline V gene lookup returns CDR1 MDHEN and CDR2 SYDVKM. This CDR3 is 15 amino acids long. V lost 6 bases to trimming and J lost 5 bases, with 19 bases between them.

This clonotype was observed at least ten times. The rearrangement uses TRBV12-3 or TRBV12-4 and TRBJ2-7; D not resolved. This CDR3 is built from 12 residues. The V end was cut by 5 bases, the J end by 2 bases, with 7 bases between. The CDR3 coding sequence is TGTGCCAGCAGTCCAGCGCCCTACGAGCAGTACTTC. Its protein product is CASSPAPYEQYF.

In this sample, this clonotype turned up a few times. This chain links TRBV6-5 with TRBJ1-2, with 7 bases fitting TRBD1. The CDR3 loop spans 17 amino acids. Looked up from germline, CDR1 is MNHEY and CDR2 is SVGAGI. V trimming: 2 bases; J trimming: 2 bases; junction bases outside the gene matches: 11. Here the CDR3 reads CASSYQNGDRQNYGYTF. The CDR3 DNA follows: TGTGCCAGCAGTTACCAAAACGGGGACAGACAAAACTATGGCTACACCTTC.

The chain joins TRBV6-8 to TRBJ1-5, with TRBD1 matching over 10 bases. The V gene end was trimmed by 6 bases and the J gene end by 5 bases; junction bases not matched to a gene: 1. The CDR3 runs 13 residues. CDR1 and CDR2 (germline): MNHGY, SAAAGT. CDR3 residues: CASRDRGDQPQHF. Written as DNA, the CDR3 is TGTGCCAGCAGGGACAGGGGGGATCAGCCCCAGCATTTT.

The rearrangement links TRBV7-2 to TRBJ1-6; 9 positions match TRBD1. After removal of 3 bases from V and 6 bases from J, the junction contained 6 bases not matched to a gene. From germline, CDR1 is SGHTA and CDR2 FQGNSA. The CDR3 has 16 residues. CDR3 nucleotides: TGTGCCAGCAGCTTCCACCGGGACAGGGCTAATTCACCCCTCCACTTT. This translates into CASSFHRDRANSPLHF. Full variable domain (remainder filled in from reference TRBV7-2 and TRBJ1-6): GAGVSQSPSNKVTEKGKDVELRCDPISGHTALYWYRQSLGQGLEFLIYFQGNSAPDKSGLPSDRFSAERTGGSVSTLTIQRTQQEDSAVYLCASSFHRDRANSPLHFGNGTRLTVT.

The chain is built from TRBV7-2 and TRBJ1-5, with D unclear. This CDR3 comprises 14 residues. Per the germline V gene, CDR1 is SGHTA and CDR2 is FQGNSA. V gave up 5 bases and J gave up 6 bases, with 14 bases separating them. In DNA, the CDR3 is TGTGCCAGCAGCCTGGATCCATGGCGTCAGCCCCAGCATTTT. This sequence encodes CASSLDPWRQPQHF. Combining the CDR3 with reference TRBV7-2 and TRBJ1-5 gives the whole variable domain GAGVSQSPSNKVTEKGKDVELRCDPISGHTALYWYRQSLGQGLEFLIYFQGNSAPDKSGLPSDRFSAERTGGSVSTLTIQRTQQEDSAVYLCASSLDPWRQPQHFGDGTRLSIL.

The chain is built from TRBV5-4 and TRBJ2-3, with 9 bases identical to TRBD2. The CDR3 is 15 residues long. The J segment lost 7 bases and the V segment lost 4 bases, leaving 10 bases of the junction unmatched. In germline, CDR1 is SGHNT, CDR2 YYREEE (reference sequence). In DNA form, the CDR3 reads TGTGCCAGCAGCCCCGGACTAGCGCAGGGGCATACGCAGTATTTT. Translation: CASSPGLAQGHTQYF.

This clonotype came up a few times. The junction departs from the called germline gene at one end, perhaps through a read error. The DNA of the CDR3 is TGTGCCAGCAGTGACTCGACAGCCACAGATACGCAGTATTTT. Amino acids: CASSDSTATDTQYF. The chain couples TRBV6-6 to TRBJ2-3; maybe TRBD1 (5 bases). The germline V gene has CDR1 MNHNY and CDR2 SVGAGI (reference sequence). The CDR3 runs 14 residues.

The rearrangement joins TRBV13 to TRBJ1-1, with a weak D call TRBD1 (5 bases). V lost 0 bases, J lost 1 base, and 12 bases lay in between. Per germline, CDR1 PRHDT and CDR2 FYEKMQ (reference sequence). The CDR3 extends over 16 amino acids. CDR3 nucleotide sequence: TGTGCCAGCAGCTTAGGGGCAGGGCGGAGGAACACTGAAGCTTTCTTT. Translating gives CASSLGAGRRNTEAFF.

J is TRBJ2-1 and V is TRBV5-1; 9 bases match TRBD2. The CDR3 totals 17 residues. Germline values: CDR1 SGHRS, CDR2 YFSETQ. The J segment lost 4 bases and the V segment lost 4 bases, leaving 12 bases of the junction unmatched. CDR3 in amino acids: CASSPRLAGTTYNEQFF. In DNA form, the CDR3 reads TGCGCCAGCAGCCCTAGGCTAGCGGGAACCACATACAATGAGCAGTTCTTC.

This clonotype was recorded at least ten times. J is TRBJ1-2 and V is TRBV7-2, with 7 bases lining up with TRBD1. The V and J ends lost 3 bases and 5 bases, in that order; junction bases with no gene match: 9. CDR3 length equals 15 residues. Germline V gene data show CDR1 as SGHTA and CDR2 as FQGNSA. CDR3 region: CASSLTTGRGYGYTF. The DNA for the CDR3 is TGTGCCAGCAGCTTGACGACAGGGAGGGGGTATGGCTACACCTTC.

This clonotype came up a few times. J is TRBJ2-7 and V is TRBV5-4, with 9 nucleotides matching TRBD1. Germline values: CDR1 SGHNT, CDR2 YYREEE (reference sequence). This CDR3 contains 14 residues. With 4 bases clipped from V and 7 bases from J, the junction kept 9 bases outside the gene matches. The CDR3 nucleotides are TGTGCCAGCAGCAGGGCGGGACAGGGAGGGGAGCAGTACTTC. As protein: CASSRAGQGGEQYF.

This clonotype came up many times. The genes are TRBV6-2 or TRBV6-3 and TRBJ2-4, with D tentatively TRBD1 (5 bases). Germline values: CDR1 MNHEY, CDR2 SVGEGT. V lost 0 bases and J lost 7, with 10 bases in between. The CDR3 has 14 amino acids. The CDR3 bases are TGTGCCAGCAGTTACTCGACAGCGCAGAACATTCAGTACTTC. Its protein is CASSYSTAQNIQYF.

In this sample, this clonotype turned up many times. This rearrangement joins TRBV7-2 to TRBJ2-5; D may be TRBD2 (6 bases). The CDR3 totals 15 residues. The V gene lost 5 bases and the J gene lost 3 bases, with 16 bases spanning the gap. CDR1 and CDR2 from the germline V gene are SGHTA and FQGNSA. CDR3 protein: CASSRGGQPKETQYF. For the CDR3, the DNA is TGTGCCAGCAGCCGTGGAGGGCAGCCCAAAGAGACCCAGTACTTC.

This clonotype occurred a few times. Written as DNA, the CDR3 is TGTGCCAGCAGCTTCGACGGGGTGACCCAGTACTTC. The encoded protein is CASSFDGVTQYF. This chain uses TRBV5-4 with TRBJ2-5, with D perhaps matching TRBD2 (5 bases). This CDR3 has 12 amino acids. Germline V gene data show CDR1 as SGHNT and CDR2 as YYREEE (reference sequence). V was trimmed by 2 bases and J by 7 bases, leaving 9 bases between them.

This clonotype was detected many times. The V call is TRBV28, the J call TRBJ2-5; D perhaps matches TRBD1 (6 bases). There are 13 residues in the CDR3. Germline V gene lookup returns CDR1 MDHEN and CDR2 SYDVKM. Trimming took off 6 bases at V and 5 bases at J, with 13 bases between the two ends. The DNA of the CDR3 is TGTGCCAGCAGGCAGGGGCAAATGGAGACCCAGTACTTC. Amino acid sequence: CASRQGQMETQYF.

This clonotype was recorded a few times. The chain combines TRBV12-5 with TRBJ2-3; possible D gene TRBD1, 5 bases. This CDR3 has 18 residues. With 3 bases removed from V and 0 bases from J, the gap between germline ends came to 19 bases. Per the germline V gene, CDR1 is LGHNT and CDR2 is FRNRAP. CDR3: CASGLMKTVFASTDTQYF. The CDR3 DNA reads TGTGCTAGTGGTTTAATGAAGACAGTGTTCGCTAGCACAGATACGCAGTATTTT.

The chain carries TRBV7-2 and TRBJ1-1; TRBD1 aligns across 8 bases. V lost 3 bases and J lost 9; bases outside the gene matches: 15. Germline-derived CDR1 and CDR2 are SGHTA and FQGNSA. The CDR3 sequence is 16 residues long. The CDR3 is CASSFGAVRTGRKAFF. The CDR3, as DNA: TGTGCCAGCAGCTTCGGAGCAGTGAGGACAGGGCGGAAAGCTTTCTTT.

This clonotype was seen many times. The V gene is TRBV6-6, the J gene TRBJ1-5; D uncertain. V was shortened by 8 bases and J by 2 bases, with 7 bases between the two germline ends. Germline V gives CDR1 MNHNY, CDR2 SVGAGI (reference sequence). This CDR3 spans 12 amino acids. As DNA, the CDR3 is TGTGCCAGCCGGCGTGGCAATCAGCCCCAGCATTTT. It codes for CASRRGNQPQHF.

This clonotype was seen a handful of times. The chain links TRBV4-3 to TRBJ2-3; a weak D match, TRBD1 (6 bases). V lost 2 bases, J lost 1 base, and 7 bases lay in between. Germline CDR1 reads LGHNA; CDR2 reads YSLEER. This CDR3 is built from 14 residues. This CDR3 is CASSQRTGTDTQYF. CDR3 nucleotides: TGCGCCAGCAGCCAAAGGACAGGCACAGATACGCAGTATTTT.

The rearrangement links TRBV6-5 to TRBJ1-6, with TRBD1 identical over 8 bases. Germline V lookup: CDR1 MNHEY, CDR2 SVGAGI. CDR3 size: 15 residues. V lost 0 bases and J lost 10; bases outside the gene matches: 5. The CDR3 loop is CASSYSGQGWSPLHF. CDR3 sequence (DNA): TGTGCCAGCAGTTACTCCGGACAGGGTTGGTCACCCCTCCACTTT.

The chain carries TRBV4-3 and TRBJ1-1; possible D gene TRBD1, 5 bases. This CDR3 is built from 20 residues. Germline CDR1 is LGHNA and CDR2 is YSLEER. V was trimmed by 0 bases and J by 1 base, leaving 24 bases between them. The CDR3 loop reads CASSQDPGGTYANQNTEAFF. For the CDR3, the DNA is TGCGCCAGCAGCCAAGATCCGGGGGGGACCTACGCTAATCAGAACACTGAAGCTTTCTTT.

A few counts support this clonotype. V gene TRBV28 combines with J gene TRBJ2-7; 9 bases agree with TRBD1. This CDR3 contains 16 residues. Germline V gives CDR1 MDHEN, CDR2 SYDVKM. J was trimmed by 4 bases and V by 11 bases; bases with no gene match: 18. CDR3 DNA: TGTGCCGTACTCAAATACGGGACAGGGATTGTTTACGAGCAGTACTTC. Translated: CAVLKYGTGIVYEQYF.

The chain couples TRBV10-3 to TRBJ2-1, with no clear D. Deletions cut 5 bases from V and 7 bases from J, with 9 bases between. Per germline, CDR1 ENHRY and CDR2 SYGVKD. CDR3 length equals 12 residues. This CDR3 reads CAISLLLNEQFF. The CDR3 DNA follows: TGTGCCATCAGTCTATTGCTGAATGAGCAGTTCTTC.

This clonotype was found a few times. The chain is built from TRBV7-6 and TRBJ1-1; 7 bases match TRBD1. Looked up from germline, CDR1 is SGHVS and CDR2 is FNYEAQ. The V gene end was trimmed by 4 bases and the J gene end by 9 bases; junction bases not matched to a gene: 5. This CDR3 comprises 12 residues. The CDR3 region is CASSSRQGQAFF. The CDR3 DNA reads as TGTGCCAGCAGCTCCCGACAGGGACAAGCTTTCTTT. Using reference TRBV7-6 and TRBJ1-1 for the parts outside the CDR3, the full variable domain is GAGVSQSPRYKVTKRGQDVALRCDPISGHVSLYWYRQALGQGPEFLTYFNYEAQQDKSGLPNDRFSAERPEGSISTLTIQRTEQRDSAMYRCASSSRQGQAFFGQGTRLTVV.